The source of this T cell receptor (beta chain) is a study of T cells in narcolepsy. Only in-frame clones appear in the TCRdb table, and some are missing; sequencing was by immunoSEQ multiplex PCR. The sample lists tens of thousands of clones, approximately 90% occurring once. The CDR3 runs to 13 residues. V was pared by 4 bases and J by 7 bases, with 14 bases between. The germline gives CDR1 MNHEY, CDR2 SVGAGI. The clonotype originates from a human donor with narcolepsy. The sequenced sample consisted of CD45RA- memory CD4+ T cells from PBMCs. The J gene is TRBJ2-7, the V gene TRBV6-5; D not resolved. CDR3 protein: CASSFGTGREQYF. CDR3 DNA: TGTGCCAGCAGTTTTGGTACGGGCAGGGAGCAGTACTTC.